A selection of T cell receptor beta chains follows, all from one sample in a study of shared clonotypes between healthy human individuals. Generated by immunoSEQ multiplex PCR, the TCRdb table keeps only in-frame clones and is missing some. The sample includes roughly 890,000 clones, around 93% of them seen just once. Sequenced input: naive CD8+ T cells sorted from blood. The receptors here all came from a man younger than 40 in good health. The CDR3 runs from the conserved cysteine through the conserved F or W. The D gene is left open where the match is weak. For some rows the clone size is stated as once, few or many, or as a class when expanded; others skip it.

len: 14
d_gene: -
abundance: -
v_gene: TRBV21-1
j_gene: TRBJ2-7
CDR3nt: TGTGCCAGCAGCAAAAAGGGAAGATTCGGCGAGCAGTACTTC
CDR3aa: CASSKKGRFGEQYF

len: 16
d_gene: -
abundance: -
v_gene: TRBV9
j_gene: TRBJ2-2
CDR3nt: TGTGCCAGCAGCGTCACTAGCTGGATGTTCACCGGGGAGCTGTTTTTT
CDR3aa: CASSVTSWMFTGELFF

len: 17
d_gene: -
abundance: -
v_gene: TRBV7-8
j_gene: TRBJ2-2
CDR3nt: TGTGCCAGCGGTGGGGTGGGGCCACGGGGAGACACCGGGGAGCTGTTTTTT
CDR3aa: CASGGVGPRGDTGELFF

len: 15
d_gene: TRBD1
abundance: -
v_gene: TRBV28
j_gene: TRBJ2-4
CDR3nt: TGTGCCAGCAGTTACGGGACAGGGGGGGAAAACATTCAGTACTTC
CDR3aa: CASSYGTGGENIQYF

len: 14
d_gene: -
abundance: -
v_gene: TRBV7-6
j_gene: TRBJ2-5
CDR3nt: TGTGCCAGCAGCTTAGACGGTGGGCAAGAGACCCAGTACTTC
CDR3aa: CASSLDGGQETQYF

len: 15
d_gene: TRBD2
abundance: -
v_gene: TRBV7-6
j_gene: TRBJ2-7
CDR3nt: TGTGCCAGCAGCTTAGCGCGGGGGGGCTCCTACGAGCAGTACTTC
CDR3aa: CASSLARGGSYEQYF

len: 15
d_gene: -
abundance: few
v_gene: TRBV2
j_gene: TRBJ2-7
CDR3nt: TGTGCCAGCAGTGTTCGTTTCGGAGTCACCTACGAGCAGTACTTC
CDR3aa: CASSVRFGVTYEQYF

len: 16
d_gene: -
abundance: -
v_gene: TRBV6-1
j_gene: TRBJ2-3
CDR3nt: TGTGCCAGCAGTGAAATAGCGGAAGTTAGCACAGATACGCAGTATTTT
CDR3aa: CASSEIAEVSTDTQYF

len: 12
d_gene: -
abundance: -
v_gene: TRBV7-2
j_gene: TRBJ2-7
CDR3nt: TGTGCCAGCAGCTCTCAAAACTACGAGCAGTACTTC
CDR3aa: CASSSQNYEQYF

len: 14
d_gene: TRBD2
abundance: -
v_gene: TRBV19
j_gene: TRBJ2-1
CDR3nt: TGTGCCAGTAGTATAAGCAGTCGGGAGGGTGAGCAGTTCTTC
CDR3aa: CASSISSREGEQFF

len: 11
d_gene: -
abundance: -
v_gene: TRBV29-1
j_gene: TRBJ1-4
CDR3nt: TGCAGCGTTGCAACTAATGAAAAACTGTTTTTT
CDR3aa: CSVATNEKLFF

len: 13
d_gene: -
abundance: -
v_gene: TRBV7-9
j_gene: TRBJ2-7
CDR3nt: TGTGCCAGCAGCTTAAGTATGGACCACGAGCAGTACTTC
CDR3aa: CASSLSMDHEQYF

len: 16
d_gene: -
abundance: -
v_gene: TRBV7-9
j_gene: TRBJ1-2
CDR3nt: TGTGCCAGCAGCCCCCAGAGACCCGACTTTCCCTATGGCTACACCTTC
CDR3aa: CASSPQRPDFPYGYTF

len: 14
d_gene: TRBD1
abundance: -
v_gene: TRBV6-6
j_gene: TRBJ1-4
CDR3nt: TGTGCCAGCAGTCACACCGGGACAGGTGAAAAACTGTTTTTT
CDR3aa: CASSHTGTGEKLFF

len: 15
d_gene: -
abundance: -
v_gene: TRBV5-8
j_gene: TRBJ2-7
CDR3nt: TGTGCCAGCAGCTTGGATTTGACTCGGTCGGGAGAGCAGTACTTC
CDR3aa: CASSLDLTRSGEQYF

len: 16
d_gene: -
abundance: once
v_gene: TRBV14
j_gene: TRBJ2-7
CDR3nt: TGTGCCAGCAGCCACAGGGGGGGGACAGCAACCTACGAGCAGTACTTC
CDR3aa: CASSHRGGTATYEQYF

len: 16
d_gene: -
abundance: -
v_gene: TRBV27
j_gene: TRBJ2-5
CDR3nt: TGTGCCAGCAGTTTATCGATGGGGGGGACAAAAGAGACCCAGTACTTC
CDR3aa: CASSLSMGGTKETQYF

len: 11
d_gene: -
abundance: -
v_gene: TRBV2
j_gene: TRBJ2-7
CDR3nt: TGTGCCAGCACGACCGGCTACGAGCAGTACTTC
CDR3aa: CASTTGYEQYF

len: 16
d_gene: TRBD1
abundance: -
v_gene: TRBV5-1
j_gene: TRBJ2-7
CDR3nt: TGCGCCAGCAGACCAACAGCCGGGACAGGGATCTACGAGCAGTACTTC
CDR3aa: CASRPTAGTGIYEQYF

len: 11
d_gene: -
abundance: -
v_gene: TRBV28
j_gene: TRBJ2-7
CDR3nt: TGTGCCAGCAGCCCCCTCCAGGAGCAGTACTTC
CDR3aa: CASSPLQEQYF

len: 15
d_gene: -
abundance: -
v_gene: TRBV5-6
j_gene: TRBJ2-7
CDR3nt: TGTGCCAGCAGCTCAGGACGGAGCTTCAACTACGAGCAGTACTTC
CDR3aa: CASSSGRSFNYEQYF

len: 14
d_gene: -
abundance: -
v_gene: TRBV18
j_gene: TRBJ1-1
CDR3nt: TGTGCCAGCTCACCACCGGGGGGGGCCACTGAAGCTTTCTTT
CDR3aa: CASSPPGGATEAFF

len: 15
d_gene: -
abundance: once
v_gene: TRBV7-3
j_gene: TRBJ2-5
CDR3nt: TGTGCCAGCAGCTTAACCGGAGCGGGCCAAGAGACCCAGTACTTC
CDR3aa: CASSLTGAGQETQYF

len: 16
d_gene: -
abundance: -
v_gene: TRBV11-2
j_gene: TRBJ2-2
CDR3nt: TGTGCCAGCAGCCCATGGGACTCTGCGAACACCGGGGAGCTGTTTTTT
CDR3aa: CASSPWDSANTGELFF

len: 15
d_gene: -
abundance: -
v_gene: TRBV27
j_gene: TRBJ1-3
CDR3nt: TGTGCCAGCAGTTTATCGGTTACCTCTGGAAACACCATATATTTT
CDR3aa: CASSLSVTSGNTIYF

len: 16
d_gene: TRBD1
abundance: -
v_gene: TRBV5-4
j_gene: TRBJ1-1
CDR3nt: TGTGCCAGCAGCCCCTCCCGACAGGGGGTGAACACTGAAGCTTTCTTT
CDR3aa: CASSPSRQGVNTEAFF

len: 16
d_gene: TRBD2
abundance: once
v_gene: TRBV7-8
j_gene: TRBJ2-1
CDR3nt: TGTGCCAGCAGCTTAGTTCTAGCGGGAGTCCACAATGAGCAGTTCTTC
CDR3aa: CASSLVLAGVHNEQFF